A selection of T cell receptor beta chains follows, all from one sample in a study of PD-1 blockade in classical Hodgkin lymphoma. Measured with immunoSEQ multiplex PCR; TCRdb has only the in-frame clones, and not every one. The table records approximately 25,000 clones, 69% of them present only once. Sequencing used peripheral blood mononuclear cells (PBMCs), obtained at baseline. All receptors come from a human donor with classical Hodgkin lymphoma. CDR3s include the opening cysteine and the closing phenylalanine or tryptophan. D genes are given only for firm matches. Clone size is not always given. Where it is, it says once, few, many or a class for expanded clones.

j_call	d_call	clone_size	v_call	cdr3_aa	cdr3_nt
TRBJ2-5	NA	NA	TRBV4-1	CASSQWAGTGETQYF	TGCGCCAGCAGCCAGTGGGCGGGGACCGGAGAGACCCAGTACTTC
TRBJ2-4	TRBD2	NA	TRBV4-2	CASSQVTSEWGNIQYF	TGTGCCAGCAGCCAAGTTACTAGCGAATGGGGAAACATTCAGTACTTC
TRBJ2-7	TRBD1	NA	TRBV4-1	CASSRDSGTGDYEQYF	TGCGCCAGCAGCCGAGATTCCGGGACAGGGGACTACGAGCAGTACTTC
TRBJ2-3	TRBD2	once	TRBV7-9	CASSPDSGGSTDTQYF	TGTGCCAGCAGCCCAGATAGCGGGGGGAGCACAGATACGCAGTATTTT
TRBJ1-5	NA	once	TRBV19	CASKGGGQPQHF	TGTGCCAGTAAGGGGGGTGGTCAGCCCCAGCATTTT
TRBJ2-7	NA	NA	TRBV19	CASSRDSSTYEQYF	TGTGCCAGCTCAAGGGACTCATCCACCTACGAGCAGTACTTC
TRBJ1-4	NA	NA	TRBV5-8	CASSLGGRVNEKLFF	TGTGCCAGCAGCTTGGGAGGGAGAGTTAATGAAAAACTGTTTTTT
TRBJ1-1	TRBD1	medium-sized	TRBV7-9	CASSDRGLDRVNTEAFF	TGTGCCAGCAGTGACAGGGGGCTAGATAGGGTGAACACTGAAGCTTTCTTT
TRBJ2-3	NA	NA	TRBV7-9	CASRPLLIEGF	TGTGCCAGCAGACCCCTGCTGATAGAGGGTTTT
TRBJ1-4	NA	NA	TRBV2	CASSESGVSGVYEKLFF	TGTGCCAGCAGTGAAAGTGGGGTGTCAGGGGTATATGAAAAACTGTTTTTT
TRBJ1-1	NA	NA	TRBV13	CASSLGRGTAEAFF	TGTGCCAGCAGCTTAGGCAGGGGAACAGCTGAAGCTTTCTTT
TRBJ2-5	NA	NA	TRBV29-1	CSVEDLRGYGTSFETQYF	TGCAGCGTTGAAGATCTCCGGGGATATGGGACAAGTTTCGAGACCCAGTACTTC
TRBJ1-3	NA	few	TRBV30	CAWDGTAGNTIYF	TGTGCCTGGGATGGGACGGCTGGAAACACCATATATTTT
TRBJ1-1	NA	NA	TRBV7-2	CASSLSMGPNTEAFF	TGTGCCAGCAGCTTAAGCATGGGCCCGAACACTGAAGCTTTCTTT
TRBJ1-4	TRBD1	medium-sized	TRBV9	CASSAGTGGAANEKLFF	TGTGCCAGCAGCGCCGGGACAGGGGGCGCGGCTAATGAAAAACTGTTTTTT
TRBJ2-1	NA	NA	TRBV4-2	CASSQDWTNPDEQFF	TGTGCCAGCAGCCAAGATTGGACCAATCCCGATGAGCAGTTCTTC
TRBJ1-2	NA	medium-sized	TRBV27	CASADLGPYMGYTF	TGTGCCAGCGCAGACTTAGGGCCCTATATGGGCTACACCTTC
TRBJ1-4	NA	NA	TRBV19	CASQLADNEKLFF	TGTGCCAGTCAGTTGGCGGATAATGAAAAACTGTTTTTT
TRBJ1-1	NA	few	TRBV30	CAWSSPRRVNTEAFF	TGTGCCTGGAGTTCACCCCGGAGGGTTAACACTGAAGCTTTCTTT
TRBJ2-3	TRBD1	NA	TRBV28	CASSSSGTGMADTQYF	TGTGCCAGCAGTTCTTCCGGGACAGGGATGGCAGATACGCAGTATTTT
TRBJ1-1	NA	NA	TRBV10-3	CAIRVTESMNTEAFF	TGTGCCATCAGGGTGACAGAGTCTATGAACACTGAAGCTTTCTTT
TRBJ2-7	TRBD1	NA	TRBV2	CASSYGQDQSYEQYF	TGTGCCAGCAGTTACGGACAGGACCAATCTTACGAGCAGTACTTC
TRBJ1-1	NA	NA	TRBV6-5	CASSRRGEIGTEAFF	TGTGCCAGCAGCCGCCGCGGGGAAATCGGCACTGAAGCTTTCTTT
TRBJ2-3	TRBD2	few	TRBV5-4	CASSFSSGGTDTQYF	TGTGCCAGCAGCTTCTCTAGCGGGGGCACGGATACGCAGTATTTT
TRBJ2-7	TRBD2	few	TRBV5-4	CASSLRGVYEQYF	TGTGCCAGCAGCTTGCGGGGGGTCTACGAGCAGTACTTC
TRBJ2-1	NA	NA	TRBV5-6	CASSSVLVLGADEQFF	TGTGCCAGCAGCTCGGTTTTAGTGTTGGGCGCTGATGAGCAGTTCTTC
TRBJ2-7	TRBD2	NA	TRBV5-6	CASSLWVGGLEQYF	TGTGCCAGCAGCTTGTGGGTGGGAGGGCTCGAGCAGTACTTC
TRBJ2-3	NA	few	TRBV14	CASSQEARGALTDTQYF	TGTGCCAGCAGCCAAGAGGCTAGGGGGGCCCTCACAGATACGCAGTATTTT
TRBJ2-6	NA	NA	TRBV4-3	CASSQDSWVAGANVLTF	TGCGCCAGCAGCCAAGATAGTTGGGTGGCAGGGGCCAACGTCCTGACTTTC
TRBJ2-1	TRBD1	NA	TRBV7-8	CASSQDLSRDREYNEQFF	TGTGCCAGCAGCCAAGACCTCTCACGGGACAGGGAGTATAATGAGCAGTTCTTC
TRBJ2-7	NA	NA	TRBV7-9	CASSSSTRYYEQYF	TGTGCCAGCAGCTCCTCGACTAGGTACTACGAGCAGTACTTC
TRBJ1-5	NA	NA	TRBV21-1	CASSPLTDRGDQPQHF	TGTGCCAGCAGCCCGCTCACCGACAGGGGAGATCAGCCCCAGCATTTT
TRBJ2-3	NA	NA	TRBV19	CASSRVGDTQYF	TGTGCCAGTAGTCGCGTAGGAGATACGCAGTATTTT
TRBJ2-1	NA	NA	TRBV7-2	CASSSQDGIGFF	TGTGCCAGCAGCTCCCAGGACGGGATTGGATTCTTC
TRBJ2-1	TRBD1	NA	TRBV19	CASSIGGQGNEQFF	TGTGCCAGTAGTATAGGGGGACAGGGGAATGAGCAGTTCTTC
TRBJ2-1	NA	NA	TRBV4-1	CASSFNLKHNEQFF	TGCGCCAGCAGCTTTAACCTGAAACACAATGAGCAGTTCTTC
TRBJ2-7	NA	NA	TRBV11-2	CASSLGPDSYEQYF	TGTGCCAGCAGCTTGGGGCCAGACAGCTACGAGCAGTACTTC
TRBJ2-7	TRBD1	few	TRBV5-6	CASSPPSWGTGGSYEQYF	TGTGCCAGCAGCCCCCCGAGTTGGGGGACAGGGGGCTCCTACGAGCAGTACTTC
TRBJ2-1	TRBD2	NA	TRBV6-6	CASSLSGGGLEQFF	TGTGCCAGCAGTCTTAGCGGGGGGGGGTTGGAGCAGTTCTTC
TRBJ2-4	NA	NA	TRBV5-6	CASSWDSAKNIQYF	TGTGCCAGCAGCTGGGACTCTGCCAAAAACATTCAGTACTTC
TRBJ1-2	TRBD1	NA	TRBV7-3	CASSLLTGEANYGYTF	TGTGCCAGCAGCCTCCTGACAGGGGAGGCAAACTATGGCTACACCTTC
TRBJ2-5	NA	NA	TRBV10-1	CASSESKEETQYF	TGCGCCAGCAGTGAGTCGAAGGAGGAGACCCAGTACTTC
TRBJ1-1	NA	NA	TRBV5-6	CASSLGGSLEAFF	TGTGCCAGCAGCTTGGGAGGAAGCCTTGAAGCTTTCTTT
TRBJ2-2	TRBD2	NA	TRBV11-2	CASSSGTSGAGGELFF	TGTGCCAGCAGCTCCGGGACTAGCGGGGCAGGCGGGGAGCTGTTTTTT
TRBJ1-3	NA	NA	TRBV7-9	CASSLMGNSGNTIYF	TGTGCCAGCAGCTTAATGGGGAACTCTGGAAACACCATATATTTT
TRBJ2-3	NA	NA	TRBV29-1	CSVGQYTDTQYF	TGCAGCGTTGGACAGTACACAGATACGCAGTATTTT
TRBJ1-4	NA	NA	TRBV19	CASSPGRDEKLFF	TGTGCCAGTAGTCCGGGACGCGATGAAAAACTGTTTTTT
TRBJ2-2	NA	NA	TRBV11-2	CASSRDRRVTGELFF	TGTGCCAGCAGCCGTGACAGGAGAGTTACCGGGGAGCTGTTTTTT
TRBJ1-2	TRBD1	NA	TRBV6-4	CASSDSGTGSFGYTF	TGTGCCAGCAGTGACTCAGGGACAGGGTCGTTTGGCTACACCTTC
TRBJ2-2	NA	few	TRBV4-2	CASSLVAGDGELFF	TGTGCCAGCAGCCTGGTGGCGGGTGACGGGGAGCTGTTTTTT
TRBJ2-2	NA	NA	TRBV9	CASSVALGGPGELFF	TGTGCCAGCAGCGTAGCGCTGGGCGGCCCCGGGGAGCTGTTTTTT
TRBJ1-1	NA	NA	TRBV28	CASSLGSNTEAFF	TGTGCCAGCAGTTTAGGGTCTAACACTGAAGCTTTCTTT
TRBJ2-5	NA	NA	TRBV10-3	CAISDGETQYF	TGTGCCATCAGTGATGGGGAGACCCAGTACTTC
TRBJ2-7	TRBD1	NA	TRBV7-6	CASSLVTGGAYEQYF	TGTGCCAGCAGCTTAGTGACAGGGGGCGCCTACGAGCAGTACTTC
TRBJ2-5	NA	few	TRBV7-6	CASSPPVGQETQYF	TGTGCCAGCAGCCCGCCTGTCGGTCAAGAGACCCAGTACTTC
TRBJ2-7	TRBD2	NA	TRBV6-6	CASSRTSRYEQYF	TGTGCCAGCAGTAGGACTAGCCGATACGAGCAGTACTTC
TRBJ2-7	TRBD1	NA	TRBV10-3	CAITLTRDRSYEQYF	TGTGCCATCACCCTCACCCGGGACAGGTCCTACGAGCAGTACTTC
TRBJ1-6	NA	NA	TRBV7-9	CASSLVQGDSPLHF	TGTGCCAGCAGCTTAGTCCAAGGAGATTCACCCCTCCACTTT
TRBJ1-4	NA	NA	TRBV28	CASSSPDSRRKLFF	TGTGCCAGCAGTTCCCCGGACAGCCGCAGAAAACTGTTTTTT
TRBJ2-3	NA	few	TRBV5-1	CASSSDSLTPTDTQYF	TGCGCCAGCAGCTCGGACTCCCTGACACCCACAGATACGCAGTATTTT